These T cell receptor beta chains were read from a single sample in a study of blood T cells in healthy people across ages. One entry per CDR3 protein results from TCRdb running MiXCR on the 5' RACE reads. The table shows 800,000 to 950,000 distinct CDR3 sequences, with approximately 32% occurring only once. A further study also used this sample, focusing on T cells of mothers and their children.

The sample taken for sequencing was blood. The receptors originated from a woman between 40 and 50 years old in good health. Each CDR3 is given with its conserved first and last residue. Fields, in order: V gene, clone size, D gene, J gene, CDR3 DNA, CDR3 protein. A D gene is named only where the DNA matches it firmly. A clone size is listed for some rows: how often the clone was seen (once, few, many), or a class if it is expanded.

TRBV5-1	many	-	TRBJ2-5	TGCGCCAGCATGTCGGCAGGCCTAGAGACCCAGTACTTC	CASMSAGLETQYF
TRBV9	-	TRBD1	TRBJ2-1	TGTGCCAGCAGCGCCGGGACAGGGGGCAGGAATGAGCAGTTCTTC	CASSAGTGGRNEQFF
TRBV18	-	-	TRBJ1-4	TGTGCCAGCTCACGGGACACCAATGAAAAACTGTTTTTT	CASSRDTNEKLFF
TRBV3-1	many	TRBD2	TRBJ2-1	TGTGCCAGCAGCCGGACTAGCGGGGGCTACAATGAGCAGTTCTTC	CASSRTSGGYNEQFF
TRBV12-3/TRBV12-4	many	-	TRBJ2-6	TGTGCCAGCAGTTTATTAGGCCACCGGTCTGGGGCCAACGTCCTGACTTTC	CASSLLGHRSGANVLTF
TRBV7-2	many	-	TRBJ1-2	TGTGCCAGCAGCTTAGGGTCAGGAAGGTCTTATGGCTACACCTTC	CASSLGSGRSYGYTF
TRBV18	once	-	TRBJ1-3	TGTGCCAGCTCGCCCCGGAGCTCTGGAAACACCATATATTTT	CASSPRSSGNTIYF
TRBV6-2/TRBV6-3	many	-	TRBJ2-5	TGTGCCAGCAGTTACTCGGGAGCGTTGGGCGAGACCCAGTACTTC	CASSYSGALGETQYF
TRBV4-3	-	TRBD1	TRBJ1-1	TGCGCCAGCAGCCAAGTGGTGGGCAGGGGGCGCGTCACTGAAGCTTTCTTT	CASSQVVGRGRVTEAFF
TRBV20-1	-	-	TRBJ1-4	TGCAGTGCTAGAGGGGGGTCAACTAATGAAAAACTGTTTTTT	CSARGGSTNEKLFF
TRBV12-3/TRBV12-4	-	TRBD2	TRBJ2-2	TGTGCCAGCGTGGGGGTACTAGCGGGTCACACCGGGGAGCTGTTTTTT	CASVGVLAGHTGELFF
TRBV7-9	few	-	TRBJ2-5	TGTGCCAGCGCAGAAGGGACCCTTCAAGAGACCCAGTACTTC	CASAEGTLQETQYF
TRBV20-1	-	-	TRBJ2-1	TGCAGTGCCCGCTCCGGTAGCGAGCAGTTCTTC	CSARSGSEQFF
TRBV29-1	-	-	TRBJ1-2	TGCAGCGTTGCATCAGGAATATTCTATGGCTACACCTTC	CSVASGIFYGYTF
TRBV7-9	few	-	TRBJ2-1	TGTGCCAGCAGCTCTTCGGGTGATGAGCAGTTCTTC	CASSSSGDEQFF
TRBV4-1	many	TRBD1	TRBJ2-7	TGCGCCAGCAGCCGGGAGACAGGGGGCAATTACGAGCAGTACTTC	CASSRETGGNYEQYF
TRBV5-1	-	-	TRBJ1-1	TGCGCCAGCAGCAGGGAAGGGGACGCCATGAACACTGAAGCTTTCTTT	CASSREGDAMNTEAFF
TRBV7-9	-	-	TRBJ1-1	TGTGCCCGCAATCGGGGATTGAACACTGAAGCTTTCTTT	CARNRGLNTEAFF
TRBV20-1	-	TRBD2	TRBJ2-1	TGCAGTGCTATTGAGACGGGGGGGTACCTTTACAATGAGCAGTTCTTC	CSAIETGGYLYNEQFF
TRBV12-3/TRBV12-4	-	-	TRBJ1-1	TGTGCCAGCGCCGCGGCAGGGGAAGCTTTCTTT	CASAAAGEAFF
TRBV5-1	-	TRBD2	TRBJ2-1	TGCGCCAGCAGCAACCCTCGGGGGGAGGAGCAGTTCTTC	CASSNPRGEEQFF
TRBV27	many	-	TRBJ2-7	TGTGCCAGCAGCGGACTCAACTCCTACGAGCAGTACTTC	CASSGLNSYEQYF
TRBV29-1	many	-	TRBJ2-3	TGCAGCGTCCCGGTACAGATAGCGGATACGCAGTATTTT	CSVPVQIADTQYF
TRBV12-3/TRBV12-4	-	-	TRBJ1-6	TGTGCCAGCAGTCCCCGGGGAGGGGTAAATTCACCCCTCCACTTT	CASSPRGGVNSPLHF
TRBV7-2	-	TRBD1	TRBJ2-2	TGTGCCAGCAGCTCAGGGGGCCACATCACCGGGGAGCTGTTTTTT	CASSSGGHITGELFF
TRBV20-1	many	-	TRBJ1-2	TGCAGTGCTAGACTACGGGGCTGGGGCTACACCTTC	CSARLRGWGYTF
TRBV28	few	TRBD1	TRBJ1-2	TGTGCCAGCAGCTTCACAGGGGGTTACTATGGCTACACCTTC	CASSFTGGYYGYTF
TRBV9	-	TRBD2	TRBJ2-1	TGTGCCAGCAGCGTAGCAGCGGGGACCTACAATGAGCAGTTCTTC	CASSVAAGTYNEQFF
TRBV2	-	-	TRBJ2-1	TGTGCCAGCAGACTCCCAGGGGGGGGGCCGAATGAGCAGTTCTTC	CASRLPGGGPNEQFF
TRBV28	many	TRBD1	TRBJ2-7	TGTGCCAGCAGAACCGGGACAGCCCTGGGCGAGCAGTACTTC	CASRTGTALGEQYF
TRBV4-1	many	-	TRBJ1-2	TGCGCCAGCAGCCAAGAATTGGGGGACCTCCGCGGCTACACCTTC	CASSQELGDLRGYTF
TRBV28	-	TRBD2	TRBJ2-7	TGTGCCAGCCGGCGGGGGGGCCGATACGAGCAGTACTTC	CASRRGGRYEQYF
TRBV5-1	many	-	TRBJ2-7	TGCGCCAGCAGCTCATCCGGGACCCTCACCGGCGAGCAGTACTTC	CASSSSGTLTGEQYF
TRBV7-2	-	-	TRBJ2-7	TGTGCCAGCAGCTTAGGGGGATGCATCGGGGGCGAGCAGTACTTC	CASSLGGCIGGEQYF
TRBV27	-	TRBD2	TRBJ2-7	TGTGCCAGCAGTTTGGTTGGGGGGGGGATATACGAGCAGTACTTC	CASSLVGGGIYEQYF
TRBV5-5	-	TRBD1	TRBJ1-1	TGTGCCAGCAGTGGGGCAGGGGGCGCCCGGACTGAAGCTTTCTTT	CASSGAGGARTEAFF
TRBV7-2	-	TRBD2	TRBJ2-1	TGTGCCGGCAGCTTAGCGGGGACGAGCTCCTACAATGAGCAGTTCTTC	CAGSLAGTSSYNEQFF
TRBV18	many	TRBD1	TRBJ1-4	TGTGCCAGCTCACCACCGAGACAGGGAGGAAAACTGTTTTTT	CASSPPRQGGKLFF